The 12 T cell receptor beta chains below were found in one sample sequenced in a study of blood T cell repertoires in COVID-19 (TCRdb year 2020). Library creation used the immunoSEQ multiplex PCR assay. This is the immuneACCESS table as TCRdb keeps it, with only in-frame sequences that have V and J called. A part of the clones is gone; compared with another copy, unresolved V genes explain less than half, and the rest is unexplained. This sample has over 150,000 clones in its table, and roughly 83% of those were observed once. The ten largest make up about 3.5% of the sample. Source material: PBMCs or T cells enriched from blood (not recorded which). The receptors stem from a woman aged 25 to 39 who had recovered from COVID-19.

This clone occurred once. The chain has TRBV4-1 and TRBJ1-2, with D unresolved. Trimming took off 0 bases at V and 4 bases at J, with 21 bases between the two ends. This CDR3 contains 18 residues. The germline V gene has CDR1 MGHRA and CDR2 YSYEKL. The CDR3 DNA reads as TGCGCCAGCAGCCAAGATGGGTCGGGGTTTGCAGAACTCTATGGCTACACCTTC. Its protein is CASSQDGSGFAELYGYTF.

The chain uses TRBV7-2 and TRBJ2-3; 9 bases line up with TRBD2. Trimming at V came to 1 base and at J to 0 bases, leaving 5 bases not matched to a gene. Germline V gene lookup returns CDR1 SGHTA and CDR2 FQGNSA. CDR3 length: 17 residues. In DNA form, the CDR3 reads TGTGCCAGCAGCTTAGGCGGGGGGGCTATTAGCACAGATACGCAGTATTTT. Translated, it gives CASSLGGGAISTDTQYF.

The gene calls are TRBV19 and TRBJ1-1; weak D call: TRBD1 (6 bases). The CDR3 loop spans 15 amino acids. Trimming left V 4 bases short and J 1 base short, with 13 bases between. Looked up from germline, CDR1 is LNHDA and CDR2 is SQIVND (reference sequence). CDR3 DNA sequence: TGTGCCAGTAGTAGGGGGGGACAAGAGAACACTGAAGCTTTCTTT. Its translation is CASSRGGQENTEAFF.

The genes are TRBV5-1 and TRBJ2-3, with 10 bases lining up with TRBD1. J gave up 3 bases and V 3 bases, and 1 base lay outside the gene matches. CDR1 SGHRS and CDR2 YFSETQ come from the germline V gene. The CDR3 consists of 14 residues. CDR3 coding DNA: TGCGCCAGCAGCTGGGACAGGGGAACAGATACGCAGTATTTT. Amino acids: CASSWDRGTDTQYF.

The genes are TRBV7-9 and TRBJ2-1; 9 nucleotides line up with TRBD2. J was trimmed by 8 bases and V by 6 bases; bases with no gene match: 17. CDR1 and CDR2 (germline): SEHNR, FQNEAQ (reference sequence). This CDR3 has 17 residues. This CDR3 is CASSSRGRASGNYEQFF. The CDR3 region has the DNA TGTGCCAGCAGTTCCAGAGGCCGGGCTAGCGGGAATTATGAGCAGTTCTTC. Full variable domain (outside the CDR3, taken from reference TRBV7-9 and TRBJ2-1): DTGVSQNPRHKITKRGQNVTFRCDPISEHNRLYWYRQTLGQGPEFLTYFQNEAQLEKSRLLSDRFSAERPKGSFSTLEIQRTEQGDSAMYLCASSSRGRASGNYEQFFGPGTRLTVL.

The chain employs TRBV2 and TRBJ2-6; D is perhaps TRBD2 (5 bases). V was cut by 10 bases and J by 0 bases, with 19 bases left in between. The CDR3 is 17 amino acids. Germline loops: CDR1 SNHLY, CDR2 FYNNEI. CDR3 nucleotide sequence: TGTGCCACCGAGGGTCTCAGCTCCCTCTCTGGGGCCAACGTCCTGACTTTC. This gives the protein CATEGLSSLSGANVLTF.

The V and J genes are TRBV6-1 and TRBJ1-5; D is undetermined. This CDR3 contains 14 residues. Trimming removed 3 bases from V and 5 bases from J, with 11 bases in between. The germline V gene has CDR1 MNHNS and CDR2 SASEGT. The CDR3 is CASSEGRGYQPQHF. CDR3 nucleotide sequence: TGTGCCAGCAGTGAGGGTCGGGGTTATCAGCCCCAGCATTTT.

There are a few counts of this clone. The genes are TRBV9 and TRBJ2-2, with 8 bases aligning to TRBD2. The CDR3 totals 16 residues. After removal of 1 base from V and 8 bases from J, the junction contained 10 bases not matched to a gene. Germline CDR1 and CDR2: SGDLS and YYNGEE. For the CDR3, the DNA is TGTGCCAGCAGCGTATTGGGAGCGGGAGCGGCGGGGGAGCTGTTTTTT. Translating gives CASSVLGAGAAGELFF.

The chain is built from TRBV7-2 and TRBJ1-1; D is unresolved. The length of the CDR3 is 14 residues. The V and J ends lost 1 base and 4 bases respectively, with 10 bases between them. Germline V gives CDR1 SGHTA, CDR2 FQGNSA. The CDR3 region is CASSLEAGVTEAFF. CDR3 DNA: TGTGCCAGCAGCTTAGAGGCCGGGGTCACTGAAGCTTTCTTT.

Here the CDR3 DNA reads TGTGCCAGTAGTATCCCGTTCTTGGACAGGGGCTATGGCTACACCTTC. Protein sequence: CASSIPFLDRGYGYTF. The genes are TRBV19 and TRBJ1-2, with TRBD1 matching 9 bases. Germline V CDR1 and CDR2: LNHDA, SQIVND (reference sequence). The CDR3 totals 16 residues. With 3 bases clipped from V and 4 bases from J, the junction kept 9 bases outside the gene matches. Full variable domain (rest looked up from reference TRBV19 and TRBJ1-2): DGGITQSPKYLFRKEGQNVTLSCEQNLNHDAMYWYRQDPGQGLRLIYYSQIVNDFQKGDIAEGYSVSREKKESFPLTVTSAQKNPTAFYLCASSIPFLDRGYGYTFGSGTRLTVV.

V usage is TRBV6-4 and J usage is TRBJ2-2; TRBD1 matches at 7 bases. The trim removed 3 bases at V and 4 bases at J, leaving 2 bases unmatched. The CDR3 covers 14 residues. CDR1 and CDR2 (germline): MRHNA, SNTAGT. The CDR3 sequence is CASSEGTATGELFF. The CDR3, as DNA: TGTGCCAGCAGTGAAGGGACAGCCACCGGGGAGCTGTTTTTT.

Written as DNA, the CDR3 is TGTGCCAGCAGTTTATTGATGGGGACAGGGATGAACACTGAAGCTTTCTTT. It codes for CASSLLMGTGMNTEAFF. The gene calls are TRBV27 and TRBJ1-1; 9 bases agree with TRBD1. Germline-derived CDR1 and CDR2 are MNHEY and SMNVEV (reference sequence). V dropped 1 base and J dropped 0; count of bases not matched to a gene: 6. The CDR3 has 17 residues.